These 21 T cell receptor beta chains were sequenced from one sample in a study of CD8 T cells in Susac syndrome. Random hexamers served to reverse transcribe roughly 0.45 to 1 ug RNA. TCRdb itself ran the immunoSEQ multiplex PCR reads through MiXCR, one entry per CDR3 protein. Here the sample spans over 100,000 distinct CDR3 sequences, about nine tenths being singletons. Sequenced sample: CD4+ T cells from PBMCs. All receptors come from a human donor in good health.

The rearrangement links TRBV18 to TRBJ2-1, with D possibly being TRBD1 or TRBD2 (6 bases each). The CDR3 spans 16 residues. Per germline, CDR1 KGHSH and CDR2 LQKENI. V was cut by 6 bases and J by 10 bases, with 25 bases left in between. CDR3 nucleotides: TGTGCCAGCTCCCTGGGACACCCGGGGGAACTTCGCGAGCAGTTCTTC. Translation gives CASSLGHPGELREQFF.

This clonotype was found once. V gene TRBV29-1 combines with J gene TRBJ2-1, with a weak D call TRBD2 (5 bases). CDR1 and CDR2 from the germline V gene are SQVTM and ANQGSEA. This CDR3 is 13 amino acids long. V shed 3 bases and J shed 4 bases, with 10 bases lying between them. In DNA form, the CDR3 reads TGCAGCGTTGACGGCGGGCCTTACAATGAGCAGTTCTTC. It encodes CSVDGGPYNEQFF.

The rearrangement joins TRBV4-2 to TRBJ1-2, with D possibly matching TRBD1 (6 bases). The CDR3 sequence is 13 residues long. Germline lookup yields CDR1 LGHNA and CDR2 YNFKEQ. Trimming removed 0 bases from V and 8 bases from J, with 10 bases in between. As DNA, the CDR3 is TGTGCCAGCAGCCAAGAACAGGGATTAGGCTACACCTTC. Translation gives CASSQEQGLGYTF.

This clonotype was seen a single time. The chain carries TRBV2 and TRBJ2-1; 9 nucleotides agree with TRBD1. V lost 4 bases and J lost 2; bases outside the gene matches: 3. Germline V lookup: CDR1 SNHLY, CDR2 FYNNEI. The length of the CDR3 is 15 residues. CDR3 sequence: CASSGTGGAYNEQFF. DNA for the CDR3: TGTGCCAGCAGTGGTACAGGGGGCGCCTACAATGAGCAGTTCTTC.

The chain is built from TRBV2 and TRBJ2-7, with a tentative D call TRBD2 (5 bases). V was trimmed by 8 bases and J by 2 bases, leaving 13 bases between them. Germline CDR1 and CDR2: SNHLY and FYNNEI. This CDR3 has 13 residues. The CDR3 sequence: CASSGGAAYEQYF. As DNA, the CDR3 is TGTGCCAGCTCCGGAGGCGCGGCCTACGAGCAGTACTTC.

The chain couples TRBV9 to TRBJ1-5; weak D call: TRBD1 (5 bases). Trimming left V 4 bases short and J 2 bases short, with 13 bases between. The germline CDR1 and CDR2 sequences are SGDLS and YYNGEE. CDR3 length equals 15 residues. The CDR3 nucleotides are TGTGCCAGCAGCCCGAGGGAAGGGGGCAATCAGCCCCAGCATTTT. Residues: CASSPREGGNQPQHF.

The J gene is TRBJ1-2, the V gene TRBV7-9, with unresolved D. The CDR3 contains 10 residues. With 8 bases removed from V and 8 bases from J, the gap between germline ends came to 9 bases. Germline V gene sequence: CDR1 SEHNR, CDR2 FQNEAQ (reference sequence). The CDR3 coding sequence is TGTGCCAGCGGTCAAGGGGGCTACACCTTC. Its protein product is CASGQGGYTF.

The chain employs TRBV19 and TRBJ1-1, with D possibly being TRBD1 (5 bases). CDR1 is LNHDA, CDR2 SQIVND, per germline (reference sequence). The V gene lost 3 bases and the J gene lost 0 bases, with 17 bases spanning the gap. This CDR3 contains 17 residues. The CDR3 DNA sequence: TGTGCCAGTAGTATTCATTCAGGGTTTGGGATGAACACTGAAGCTTTCTTT. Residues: CASSIHSGFGMNTEAFF.

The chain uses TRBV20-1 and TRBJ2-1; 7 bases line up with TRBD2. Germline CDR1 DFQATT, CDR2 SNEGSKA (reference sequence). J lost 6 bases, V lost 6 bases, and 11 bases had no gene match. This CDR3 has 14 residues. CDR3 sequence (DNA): TGCAGTGCCTTACCGGGACTAACGATCAATGAGCAGTTCTTC. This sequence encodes CSALPGLTINEQFF.

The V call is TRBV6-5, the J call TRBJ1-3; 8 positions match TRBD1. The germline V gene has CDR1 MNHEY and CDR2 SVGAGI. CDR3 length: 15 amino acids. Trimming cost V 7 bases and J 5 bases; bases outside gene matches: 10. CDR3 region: CASTTTGDHRNTIYF. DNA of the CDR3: TGTGCCAGCACCACGACAGGGGATCATAGAAACACCATATATTTT.

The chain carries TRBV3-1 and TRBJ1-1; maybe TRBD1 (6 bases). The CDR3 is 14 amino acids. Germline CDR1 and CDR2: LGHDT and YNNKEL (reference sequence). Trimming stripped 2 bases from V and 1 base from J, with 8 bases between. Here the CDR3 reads CASSQSTGNTEAFF. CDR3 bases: TGTGCCAGCAGCCAATCGACAGGGAACACTGAAGCTTTCTTT. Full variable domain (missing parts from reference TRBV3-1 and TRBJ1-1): DTAVSQTPKYLVTQMGNDKSIKCEQNLGHDTMYWYKQDSKKFLKIMFSYNNKELIINETVPNRFSPKSPDKAHLNLHINSLELGDSAVYFCASSQSTGNTEAFFGQGTRLTVV.

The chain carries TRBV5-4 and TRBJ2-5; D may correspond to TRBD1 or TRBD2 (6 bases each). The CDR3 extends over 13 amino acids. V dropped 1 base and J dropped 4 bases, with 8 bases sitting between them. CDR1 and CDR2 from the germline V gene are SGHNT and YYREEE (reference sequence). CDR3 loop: CASSLWGAETQYF. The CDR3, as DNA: TGTGCCAGCAGCTTGTGGGGGGCAGAGACCCAGTACTTC.

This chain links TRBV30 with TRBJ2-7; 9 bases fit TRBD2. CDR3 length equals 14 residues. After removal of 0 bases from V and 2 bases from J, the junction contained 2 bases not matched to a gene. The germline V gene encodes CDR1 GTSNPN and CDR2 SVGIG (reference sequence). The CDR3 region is CAWSVSGGTYEQYF. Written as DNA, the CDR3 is TGTGCCTGGAGTGTAAGCGGGGGGACCTACGAGCAGTACTTC.

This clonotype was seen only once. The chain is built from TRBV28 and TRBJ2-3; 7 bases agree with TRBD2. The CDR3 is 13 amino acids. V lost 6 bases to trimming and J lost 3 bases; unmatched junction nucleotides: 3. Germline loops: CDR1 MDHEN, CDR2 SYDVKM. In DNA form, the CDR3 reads TGTGCCAGCAGCCCCGGGAGGACAGATACGCAGTATTTT. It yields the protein CASSPGRTDTQYF. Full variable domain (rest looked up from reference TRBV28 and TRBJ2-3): DVKVTQSSRYLVKRTGEKVFLECVQDMDHENMFWYRQDPGLGLRLIYFSYDVKMKEKGDIPEGYSVSREKKERFSLILESASTNQTSMYLCASSPGRTDTQYFGPGTRLTVL.

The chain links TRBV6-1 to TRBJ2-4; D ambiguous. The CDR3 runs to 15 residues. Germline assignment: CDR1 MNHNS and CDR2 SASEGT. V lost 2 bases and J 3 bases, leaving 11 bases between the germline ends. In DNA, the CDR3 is TGTGCCAGCAGTGAAACGGCCGTGGACAAAAACATTCAGTACTTC. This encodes CASSETAVDKNIQYF.

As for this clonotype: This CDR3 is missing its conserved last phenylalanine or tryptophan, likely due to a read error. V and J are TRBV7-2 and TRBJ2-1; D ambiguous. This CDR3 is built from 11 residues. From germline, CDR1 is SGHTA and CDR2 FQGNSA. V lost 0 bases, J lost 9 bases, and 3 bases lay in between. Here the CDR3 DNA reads TGTGCCAGCAGCTTAGCCTTTGAGCAGTTCCTC. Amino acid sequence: CASSLAFEQFL.

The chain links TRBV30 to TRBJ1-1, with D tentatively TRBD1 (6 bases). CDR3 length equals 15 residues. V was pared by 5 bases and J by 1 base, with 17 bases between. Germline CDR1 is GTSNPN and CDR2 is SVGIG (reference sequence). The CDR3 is CAWSPAGTRNTEAFF. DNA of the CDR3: TGTGCCTGGTCACCCGCCGGGACAAGGAACACTGAAGCTTTCTTT.

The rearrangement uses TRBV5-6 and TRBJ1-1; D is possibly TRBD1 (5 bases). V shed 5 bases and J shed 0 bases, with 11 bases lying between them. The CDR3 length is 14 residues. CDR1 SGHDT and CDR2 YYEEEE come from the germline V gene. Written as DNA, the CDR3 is TGTGCCAGCAGTGGGACGTACATGAACACTGAAGCTTTCTTT. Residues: CASSGTYMNTEAFF.

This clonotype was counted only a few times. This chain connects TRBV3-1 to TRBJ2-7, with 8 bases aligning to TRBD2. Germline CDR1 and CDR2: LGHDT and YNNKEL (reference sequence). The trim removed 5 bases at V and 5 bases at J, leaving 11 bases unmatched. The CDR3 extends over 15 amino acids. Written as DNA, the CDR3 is TGTGCCAGCAGCTCTAACTGGCGGGAGGCTAACGAGCAGTACTTC. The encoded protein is CASSSNWREANEQYF.

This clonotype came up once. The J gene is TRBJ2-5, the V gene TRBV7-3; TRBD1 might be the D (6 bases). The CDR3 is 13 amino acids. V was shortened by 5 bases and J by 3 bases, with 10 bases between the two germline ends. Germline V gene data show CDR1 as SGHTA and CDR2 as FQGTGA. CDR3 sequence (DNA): TGTGCCAGCAGCGGCAGGGGAGAAGAGACCCAGTACTTC. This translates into CASSGRGEETQYF.

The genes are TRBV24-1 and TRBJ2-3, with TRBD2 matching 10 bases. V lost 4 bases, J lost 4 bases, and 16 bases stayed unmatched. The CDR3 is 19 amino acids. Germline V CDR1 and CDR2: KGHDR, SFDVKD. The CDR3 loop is CATSDRTSGTPEKPDTQYF. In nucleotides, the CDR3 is TGTGCCACCAGTGACAGGACTAGCGGAACCCCAGAGAAGCCAGATACGCAGTATTTT.